This T cell receptor beta chain was recorded in a study of CD8 T cells in ankylosing spondylitis. Whole-study results and caveats: A TCR beta motif of eight highly homologous variants appeared characteristic of ankylosing spondylitis blood. Clones linked to disease were reported to show significant enrichment in matched ankylosing spondylitis synovial fluid.

Between the trimmed V and J ends, which lost 4 bases and 8 bases, there was a span of 12 bases. Germline V gives CDR1 DFQATT, CDR2 SNEGSKA (reference sequence). CDR3 size: 12 residues. This clonotype was counted between two and nine times. Its antigen is as yet unknown. Libraries for TCR beta were made by quantitative 5'-RACE with molecular barcodes. TCRdb analysed the 5' RACE reads with MiXCR anew, one entry per CDR3 protein. The sample consists of roughly 470,000 distinct CDR3 sequences, roughly 27% of them appearing once. V is TRBV20-1 and J is TRBJ2-1, with unresolved D. The sequence came from a male donor with ankylosing spondylitis. Sequenced material: blood, either unsorted or a sorted T cell fraction (not recorded which). The CDR3 sequence: CSATLSGYEQFF. DNA of the CDR3: TGCAGTGCTACACTATCCGGGTATGAGCAGTTCTTC.